The rows below give T cell receptor beta chains drawn from one sample of a study of technical replicates of blood from a few donors. The repertoire was sequenced with immunoSEQ multiplex PCR; TCRdb's copy has only in-frame clones and lacks some. The repertoire has tens of thousands of clones, under 99% of them found once; the top ten carry approximately 0.21%. Input material: T cells isolated from PBMCs. The receptors stem from a human donor in good health. CDR3s include the opening cysteine and the closing phenylalanine or tryptophan. A D gene is named only where the DNA matches it firmly. Some rows mark clone size as missing; the rest say once, few, many or name a class of expanded clone.

v_gene	j_gene	d_gene	abundance	CDR3nt	CDR3aa
TRBV4-1	TRBJ2-2	TRBD2	-	TGCGCCAGCAGCCCGGGACTAGCCTTCACCGGGGAGCTGTTTTTT	CASSPGLAFTGELFF
TRBV7-3	TRBJ2-1	-	-	TGTGCCAGCAGCTTAGCCGGGGCGGGATCCTACAATGAGCAGTTCTTC	CASSLAGAGSYNEQFF
TRBV2	TRBJ1-5	-	once	TGTGCCAGCAGTGAAGTGGGCTATAGCAATCAGCCCCAGCATTTT	CASSEVGYSNQPQHF
TRBV19	TRBJ1-1	TRBD1	-	TGTGCCAGTAGTTTACAGGGGCCCATGAACACTGAAGCTTTCTTT	CASSLQGPMNTEAFF
TRBV4-1	TRBJ1-3	-	-	TGCGCCAGCAGTCCAACAGGGTCTGGAAACACCATATATTTT	CASSPTGSGNTIYF
TRBV27	TRBJ2-4	TRBD2	-	TGTGCCAGCAGTAACCGAAAACTAGCGGGAGACTCCAAAAACATTCAGTACTTC	CASSNRKLAGDSKNIQYF
TRBV4-2	TRBJ1-1	-	-	TGTGCCAGCAGCCTTGGACAGTATGAAGCTTTCTTT	CASSLGQYEAFF
TRBV7-7	TRBJ2-3	TRBD2	-	TGTGCTAGCAGCTTAGGCGGGAGGAGTGCAGATACGCAGTATTTT	CASSLGGRSADTQYF
TRBV19	TRBJ1-1	-	-	TGTGCCAGTCCTGTACCAGGGGCACCCCCTGGAACTGAAGCTTTCTTT	CASPVPGAPPGTEAFF
TRBV30	TRBJ1-5	-	-	TGTGCCTGGAAAGGGGAGGGGAGAGGGCCCCAGCATTTT	CAWKGEGRGPQHF
TRBV7-2	TRBJ1-1	TRBD1	-	TGTGCCAGCAGCCTGGACAGGGAGGGTTTAGACACTGAAGCTTTCTTT	CASSLDREGLDTEAFF
TRBV4-3	TRBJ2-1	-	-	TGCGCCAGCAGCCTCAGACTCGACAATGAGCAGTTCTTC	CASSLRLDNEQFF
TRBV5-6	TRBJ1-4	TRBD1	once	TGTGCCAGCAGCCTGACAGGGCGGTACGAAAAACTGTTTTTT	CASSLTGRYEKLFF
TRBV25-1	TRBJ1-4	-	once	TGTGCCAGCAGTGAATATATTCAGGGATGGATTAATGAAAAACTGTTTTTT	CASSEYIQGWINEKLFF
TRBV19	TRBJ1-4	-	-	TGTGCCAGTAGTATACCCAGGGAAGATGAAAAACTGTTTTTT	CASSIPREDEKLFF
TRBV19	TRBJ1-5	-	-	TGTGCCAGTAGTATAAGGGACAACAATCAGCCCCAGCATTTT	CASSIRDNNQPQHF
TRBV28	TRBJ2-7	-	-	TGTGCCAGCAGGAACCTAGAATCCCACGAGCAGTACTTC	CASRNLESHEQYF
TRBV5-1	TRBJ2-7	-	few	TGCGCCAGCAGCCAGGGAGGCTACGAGCAGTACTTC	CASSQGGYEQYF
TRBV5-8	TRBJ1-1	-	-	TGTGCCAGCAGCTTGAAGGGGACTGAAGCTTTCTTT	CASSLKGTEAFF
TRBV4-1	TRBJ1-1	-	-	TGCGCCAGCAGCCGCAAATCAGGTCTAAGTGAAGCTTTCTTT	CASSRKSGLSEAFF
TRBV27	TRBJ2-4	TRBD2	-	TGTGCCAGCAGCGATAATCTAGCGGGAGGGCCTTCCATTCAGTACTTC	CASSDNLAGGPSIQYF
TRBV6-5	TRBJ1-4	-	-	TGTGCCAGCAGTTACTCCCGGGCAACTAATGAAAAACTGTTTTTT	CASSYSRATNEKLFF
TRBV2	TRBJ2-2	TRBD2	-	TGTGCCAGCAATAAACTAGCGTGGGGTAGGGACGCCGGGGAGCTGTTTTTT	CASNKLAWGRDAGELFF
TRBV19	TRBJ1-5	TRBD1	-	TGTGCCAGTAGTACCGGACAGGGGAGCCAGCCCCAGCATTTT	CASSTGQGSQPQHF
TRBV4-1	TRBJ2-3	TRBD2	-	TGCGCCAGCAGCCAGGGACCTAGCGGGAGTCAATATACGCAGTATTTT	CASSQGPSGSQYTQYF
TRBV28	TRBJ1-4	-	-	TGTGCCAGCAGCTCTGAGAATGAAAAACTGTTTTTT	CASSSENEKLFF